This passage covers 27 T cell receptor beta chains from one sample sequenced in a study of technical replicates of blood from a few donors. Generated by immunoSEQ multiplex PCR, the TCRdb table keeps only in-frame clones and is missing some. This table holds over 50,000 clones, about 88% found once. The sample taken for sequencing was PBMCs. These receptors were obtained from a human donor in good health. Some clones in this sample may be carry-over from other donors' samples.

In DNA form, the CDR3 reads TGTGCCAGCAGCTTGGGGGACTTCTCCTACGAGCAGTACTTC. It yields the protein CASSLGDFSYEQYF. The rearrangement uses TRBV7-6 and TRBJ2-7; maybe TRBD2 (6 bases). Trimming left V 3 bases short and J 0 bases short, with 9 bases between. The CDR3 is 14 residues long. Germline values: CDR1 SGHVS, CDR2 FNYEAQ.

The gene calls are TRBV19 and TRBJ1-1, with D possibly TRBD1 on 6 matching bases. The CDR3 sequence is 14 residues long. The V gene lost 5 bases and the J gene lost 0 bases, with 10 bases spanning the gap. Germline V gene lookup returns CDR1 LNHDA and CDR2 SQIVND (reference sequence). The CDR3 region is CASSLSGVNTEAFF. The CDR3 DNA is TGTGCCAGTAGTCTATCAGGGGTGAACACTGAAGCTTTCTTT.

The CDR3 here is CASSETSGPGATQYF. The CDR3, as DNA: TGTGCCAGCAGCGAGACTAGTGGCCCTGGTGCTACGCAGTATTTT. V and J are TRBV7-3 and TRBJ2-3, with D perhaps TRBD2 (6 bases). Germline lookup yields CDR1 SGHTA and CDR2 FQGTGA. Trimming removed 5 bases from V and 8 bases from J, with 20 bases in between. This CDR3 region has 15 residues.

This clone has just one count. V gene TRBV7-9 combines with J gene TRBJ1-2; D remains ambiguous. CDR1 SEHNR and CDR2 FQNEAQ come from the germline V gene (reference sequence). The germline V and J ends were trimmed by 1 base and 0 bases, with 9 bases remaining between them. This CDR3 comprises 15 residues. Here the CDR3 reads CASSLGREANYGYTF. In nucleotides, the CDR3 is TGTGCCAGCAGCTTAGGGAGGGAAGCTAACTATGGCTACACCTTC.

This clone turned up a few times. The rearrangement joins TRBV29-1 to TRBJ2-7, with TRBD1 matching over 7 bases. Looked up from germline, CDR1 is SQVTM and CDR2 is ANQGSEA. V was pared by 4 bases and J by 2 bases, with 2 bases of the junction left unmatched. The CDR3 is 12 residues long. CDR3 sequence reads: CSVVGTAYEQYF. In DNA form, the CDR3 reads TGCAGCGTTGTAGGGACAGCCTACGAGCAGTACTTC.

The chain uses TRBV5-3 and TRBJ1-2; 8 nucleotides align to TRBD1. TRBV5-3 is labeled an ORF, and its function is uncertain. The trim removed 0 bases at V and 3 bases at J, leaving 19 bases unmatched. CDR3 length equals 20 residues. The CDR3 protein is CARSLVCYSTQGADYYGYTF. Written as DNA, the CDR3 is TGTGCCAGAAGCTTGGTATGTTATTCGACCCAGGGGGCGGATTACTATGGCTACACCTTC.

This clone was counted only a few times. The rearrangement uses TRBV7-9 and TRBJ2-7, with TRBD2 matching over 8 bases. After removal of 1 base from V and 4 bases from J, the junction contained 0 bases not matched to a gene. Looked up from germline, CDR1 is SEHNR and CDR2 is FQNEAQ (reference sequence). The CDR3 covers 13 residues. The CDR3 DNA follows: TGTGCCAGCAGCTTAGGCGGGAGGTACGAGCAGTACTTC. Protein product: CASSLGGRYEQYF.

In its sample, this clone was seen once. This chain links TRBV4-3 with TRBJ2-1; D perhaps matches TRBD1 (6 bases). The CDR3 spans 14 residues. V lost 3 bases, J lost 9 bases, and 15 bases lay in between. From germline, CDR1 is LGHNA and CDR2 YSLEER. The CDR3 reads CASSQDTGSVEQFF. The CDR3 region has the DNA TGCGCCAGCAGCCAGGATACAGGGTCCGTTGAGCAGTTCTTC.

V and J are TRBV29-1 and TRBJ2-5, with D hard to call. V lost 2 bases and J lost 5, with 15 bases in between. Germline values: CDR1 SQVTM, CDR2 ANQGSEA. This CDR3 is 14 amino acids long. CDR3 protein: CSVESMERFETQYF. The CDR3 DNA reads as TGCAGCGTTGAATCCATGGAGCGTTTCGAGACCCAGTACTTC.

The V gene is TRBV7-9, the J gene TRBJ2-3; 10 nucleotides match TRBD2. This CDR3 has 16 amino acids. Germline V gene sequence: CDR1 SEHNR, CDR2 FQNEAQ (reference sequence). The V segment lost 5 bases and the J segment 1 base; nucleotides outside the gene matches: 6. The CDR3 here is CASSPGLADRTDTQYF. Written as DNA, the CDR3 is TGTGCCAGCAGCCCCGGACTAGCGGATCGCACAGATACGCAGTATTTT. Complete variable domain (other parts from reference TRBV7-9 and TRBJ2-3): DTGVSQNPRHKITKRGQNVTFRCDPISEHNRLYWYRQTLGQGPEFLTYFQNEAQLEKSRLLSDRFSAERPKGSFSTLEIQRTEQGDSAMYLCASSPGLADRTDTQYFGPGTRLTVL.

The chain is built from TRBV13 and TRBJ1-4, with 9 bases lining up with TRBD1. Germline V gene lookup returns CDR1 PRHDT and CDR2 FYEKMQ (reference sequence). With 5 bases clipped from V and 7 bases from J, the junction kept 5 bases outside the gene matches. This CDR3 region has 14 residues. The CDR3 DNA reads as TGTGCCAGCAGCCTGAGGACAGGGGCTGAAAAACTGTTTTTT. It codes for CASSLRTGAEKLFF.

This chain uses TRBV9 with TRBJ2-7; 8 bases map to TRBD2. The CDR3 runs to 17 residues. Germline V gene sequence: CDR1 SGDLS, CDR2 YYNGEE. V was pared by 4 bases and J by 0 bases, with 12 bases of the junction left unmatched. CDR3 sequence reads: CASSRREGGTPSYEQYF. The CDR3, as DNA: TGTGCCAGCAGCAGACGGGAGGGCGGGACCCCCTCCTACGAGCAGTACTTC.

The sample holds a few counts of this clone. J is TRBJ1-5 and V is TRBV18; possible D gene TRBD1, 6 bases. CDR3 length: 15 residues. V dropped 6 bases and J dropped 2 bases, with 14 bases sitting between them. Germline loops: CDR1 KGHSH, CDR2 LQKENI. CDR3 DNA: TGTGCCAGCTCGTCAGGGGATTTCGGCAATCAGCCCCAGCATTTT. Protein sequence: CASSSGDFGNQPQHF. Full variable domain (outside the CDR3, taken from reference TRBV18 and TRBJ1-5): NAGVMQNPRHLVRRRGQEARLRCSPMKGHSHVYWYRQLPEEGLKFMVYLQKENIIDESGMPKERFSAEFPKEGPSILRIQQVVRGDSAAYFCASSSGDFGNQPQHFGDGTRLSIL.

The rearrangement links TRBV7-6 to TRBJ1-4; 12 nucleotides align to TRBD1. CDR3 length: 16 amino acids. From germline, CDR1 is SGHVS and CDR2 FNYEAQ. V lost 5 bases and J lost 6; bases outside the gene matches: 7. Here the CDR3 reads CASSLTGQGADEKLFF. CDR3 nucleotide sequence: TGTGCCAGCAGCCTAACGGGACAGGGGGCGGATGAAAAACTGTTTTTT.

This chain joins TRBV27 and TRBJ2-2; 9 bases are shared with TRBD2. Germline CDR1 is MNHEY and CDR2 is SMNVEV (reference sequence). The CDR3 loop spans 15 amino acids. The CDR3 sequence: CAAGGPSANTGELFF. The CDR3 DNA sequence: TGTGCGGCGGGGGGGCCGTCAGCGAACACCGGGGAGCTGTTTTTT.

V gene TRBV5-6 combines with J gene TRBJ1-3; D is perhaps TRBD1 (5 bases). With 4 bases removed from V and 1 base from J, the gap between germline ends came to 15 bases. There are 16 residues in the CDR3. Germline V CDR1 and CDR2: SGHDT, YYEEEE. For the CDR3, the DNA is TGTGCCAGCAGCCCCTTCGACAGCGTATCTGGAAACACCATATATTTT. Protein sequence: CASSPFDSVSGNTIYF.

Within the sample, this clone is medium-sized (0.01 to 0.1%). This rearrangement joins TRBV5-4 to TRBJ1-1; 9 positions match TRBD1. Germline values: CDR1 SGHNT, CDR2 YYREEE (reference sequence). J gave up 1 base and V 3 bases, and 10 bases lay outside the gene matches. There are 17 residues in the CDR3. CDR3 coding DNA: TGTGCCAGCAGCTCCGGGACAGGGAGCAAACGGAACACTGAAGCTTTCTTT. Residues: CASSSGTGSKRNTEAFF.

The rearrangement joins TRBV6-5 to TRBJ1-5; 8 nucleotides line up with TRBD1. Germline V gene data show CDR1 as MNHEY and CDR2 as SVGAGI. This CDR3 is built from 13 residues. The ends lost 11 bases at V and 5 bases at J; junction bases unmatched: 8. CDR3 nucleotides: TGTGCCGCGGGGGCAGGGGGCTATCAGCCCCAGCATTTT. Its protein is CAAGAGGYQPQHF.

The rearrangement joins TRBV7-2 to TRBJ2-7, with TRBD2 matching 9 bases. Looked up from germline, CDR1 is SGHTA and CDR2 is FQGNSA. Trimming took 2 bases from V and 6 from J; bases not matched to a gene: 11. CDR3 length equals 16 residues. CDR3 residues: CASSLFRAGGDIEQYF. CDR3 bases: TGTGCCAGCAGCTTATTTCGAGCGGGAGGCGATATCGAGCAGTACTTC.

The chain combines TRBV5-4 with TRBJ2-3; 10 positions agree with TRBD2. Losses at the gene ends were 3 bases for V and 5 bases for J; bases not matched to a gene: 9. The CDR3 is 16 amino acids. Germline CDR1 SGHNT, CDR2 YYREEE (reference sequence). CDR3 nucleotide sequence: TGTGCCAGCAGCTCCGGGGGAGCGGGAGGGCTAGATACGCAGTATTTT. Translation gives CASSSGGAGGLDTQYF.

The chain links TRBV18 to TRBJ1-2; 7 bases map to TRBD1. Germline CDR1 KGHSH, CDR2 LQKENI. J gave up 7 bases and V 6 bases, and 17 bases lay outside the gene matches. The CDR3 loop spans 16 amino acids. The CDR3 region is CASSQAGPGGAGGYTF. CDR3 bases: TGTGCCAGCTCCCAGGCGGGCCCAGGGGGAGCAGGTGGCTACACCTTC.

The V gene is TRBV4-1, the J gene TRBJ1-5; D call uncertain. CDR3 length equals 14 residues. The V gene lost 3 bases and the J gene lost 6 bases, with 12 bases spanning the gap. Per germline, CDR1 MGHRA and CDR2 YSYEKL. The CDR3: CASSHAVESQPQHF. The DNA for the CDR3 is TGCGCCAGCAGCCACGCCGTTGAGAGTCAGCCCCAGCATTTT.

The chain combines TRBV5-4 with TRBJ2-1, with 11 bases fitting TRBD2. J lost 7 bases, V lost 4 bases, and 10 bases had no gene match. CDR1 and CDR2 (germline): SGHNT, YYREEE (reference sequence). This CDR3 is built from 16 residues. In DNA, the CDR3 is TGTGCCAGCAGCAAACTGGGGGCTAGCGGGAGGAATGAGCAGTTCTTC. Its protein is CASSKLGASGRNEQFF. The variable domain in full, completed from reference TRBV5-4 and TRBJ2-1, reads ETGVTQSPTHLIKTRGQQVTLRCSSQSGHNTVSWYQQALGQGPQFIFQYYREEENGRGNFPPRFSGLQFPNYSSELNVNALELDDSALYLCASSKLGASGRNEQFFGPGTRLTVL.

The V call is TRBV6-5, the J call TRBJ2-1; 13 bases are shared with TRBD2. CDR1 is MNHEY, CDR2 SVGAGI, per germline. V dropped 4 bases and J dropped 7; count of bases not matched to a gene: 4. The CDR3 spans 15 residues. The CDR3 loop reads CASSSGTSGVNEQFF. CDR3 nucleotides: TGTGCCAGCAGTTCCGGGACTAGCGGGGTAAATGAGCAGTTCTTC.

The gene calls are TRBV7-2 and TRBJ2-1; D remains unclear. Germline values: CDR1 SGHTA, CDR2 FQGNSA. CDR3 size: 14 residues. Between the trimmed V and J ends, which lost 4 bases and 0 bases, there was a span of 7 bases. The CDR3 DNA reads as TGTGCCAGCAGCTCCCCGAGCTCCTACAATGAGCAGTTCTTC. As protein: CASSSPSSYNEQFF.

The chain combines TRBV5-6 with TRBJ1-1; 10 bases are a match to TRBD1. CDR3 length: 13 residues. Per germline, CDR1 SGHDT and CDR2 YYEEEE. V was pared by 4 bases and J by 5 bases, with 2 bases of the junction left unmatched. The CDR3 protein is CASSRTGGTEAFF. The CDR3 coding sequence is TGTGCCAGCAGCCGGACAGGGGGGACTGAAGCTTTCTTT.

V and J are TRBV29-1 and TRBJ2-7; 10 bases are shared with TRBD1. The CDR3 sequence is 13 residues long. V lost 3 bases and J lost 2; bases outside the gene matches: 1. The germline CDR1 and CDR2 sequences are SQVTM and ANQGSEA. CDR3: CSVDGQGAYEQYF. The CDR3 DNA is TGCAGCGTTGATGGACAGGGGGCCTACGAGCAGTACTTC.